Listed below are T cell receptor beta chains from one sample, sequenced in a study of T cells in Graves' hyperthyroidism and ophthalmopathy. TCRdb ran MiXCR on the multiplex PCR reads and lists one entry per CDR3 protein. Found here are approximately 510,000 distinct CDR3 sequences, about 46% of them singletons; the top ten hold approximately 44%. The sequencing sample was made of peripheral blood or thyroid tissue (not recorded which). The receptors derive from an adult woman with Graves' disease, either hyperthyroidism or ophthalmopathy (not recorded which). Each CDR3 is given with its conserved first and last residue. The D gene is left open where the match is weak. Not every row has a clone size; where given, it reads once, few, many or a size class.

size	D	V	J	DNA	CDR3
few	NA	TRBV6-5	TRBJ2-7	TGTGCCAGCAGTCCACCGGGCCTTCGGGGCTACGAGCAGTACTTC	CASSPPGLRGYEQYF
NA	NA	TRBV7-9	TRBJ2-7	TGTGCCAGCACTCCCGTGGGCTCCCAGGTGTACTTC	CASTPVGSQVYF
many	NA	TRBV7-3	TRBJ2-2	TGTGCCAGCAGGAGTAGCGGTCACACCGGGGAGCTGTTTTTT	CASRSSGHTGELFF
NA	NA	TRBV29-1	TRBJ1-1	TGCAGCGCCCGGTCAGATCTCAACACTGAAGCTTTCTTT	CSARSDLNTEAFF
NA	TRBD1	TRBV20-1	TRBJ1-2	TGCAGTGCAAGGGACAGCAACTCTGGAAACACCTTC	CSARDSNSGNTF
few	TRBD2	TRBV20-1	TRBJ2-3	TGCAGTGCTCCCCCTAGGCGGGAGTTCTCAGATACGCAGTATTTT	CSAPPRREFSDTQYF
NA	NA	TRBV29-1	TRBJ2-7	TGCAGCGTTGGGGCAACGGGGCTGAGGAACGAGCAGTACTTC	CSVGATGLRNEQYF
many	NA	TRBV11-2	TRBJ1-2	TGTGCCAGCAGCCCTCGACAGCTTTATGGCTACACCTTC	CASSPRQLYGYTF
few	NA	TRBV15	TRBJ2-7	TGTGCCACCAGCAGACGGGACGGTTCCTACGAGCAGTACTTC	CATSRRDGSYEQYF
NA	NA	TRBV10-3	TRBJ1-1	TGTGCCATCAGCCGAGGTGTGAACACTGAAGCTTTCTTT	CAISRGVNTEAFF
few	TRBD2	TRBV25-1	TRBJ2-1	TGTGCCAGCAGTGCCACCGGGACTAGCGGGGGCGGGGCGCAGTTCTTC	CASSATGTSGGGAQFF
many	NA	TRBV28	TRBJ1-3	TGTGCCAGCAGTGGAAACACCATATATTTT	CASSGNTIYF
NA	TRBD2	TRBV5-4	TRBJ2-7	TGTGCCAGCAGCTTGGTACTAGCGGGACCCGTCGAGCAGTACTTC	CASSLVLAGPVEQYF
NA	NA	TRBV2	TRBJ1-1	TGTGCCACCGCCCCTGATCGAGCTTTCTTT	CATAPDRAFF
once	TRBD1	TRBV15	TRBJ1-4	TGTGCCACCAGCAGCCCGCGGACAGGGGGCATTGAAAAACTGTTTTTT	CATSSPRTGGIEKLFF
many	TRBD2	TRBV20-1	TRBJ2-7	TGCAGTGCGTCGACTAGCGGGACTTACGAGCAGTACTTC	CSASTSGTYEQYF
NA	TRBD2	TRBV2	TRBJ2-7	TGTGCCAGCAGTGAAGTGGCGGGAGACTCCTACGAGCAGTACTTC	CASSEVAGDSYEQYF
many	TRBD1	TRBV7-9	TRBJ1-5	TGTGCCAGCAGCAGAGGGACAGTACCAAATCAGCCCCAGCATTTT	CASSRGTVPNQPQHF
NA	TRBD1	TRBV15	TRBJ2-7	TGTGCCACCAGCAGAGAATCACAGGGGGGTCGCTACGAGCAGTACTTC	CATSRESQGGRYEQYF
NA	NA	TRBV7-6	TRBJ2-2	TGTGCCAGCAGTCACAGAAACACCGGGGAGCTGTTTTTT	CASSHRNTGELFF
NA	NA	TRBV2	TRBJ1-2	TGTGCCAGCAGTGAGGGGGACAACTACGGCTACACCTTC	CASSEGDNYGYTF
NA	NA	TRBV7-6	TRBJ1-1	TGTGCCAGCAGCTTGTTCCCGGGAATTGAAGCTTTCTTT	CASSLFPGIEAFF
NA	NA	TRBV14	TRBJ1-2	TGTGCCAGCAGCCAAGTAGACAGCAACTATGGCTACACCTTC	CASSQVDSNYGYTF
NA	NA	TRBV14	TRBJ2-1	TGTGCCAGCAGCTTCGCCGGGGCCCCCGGGCAGTTCTTC	CASSFAGAPGQFF
many	NA	TRBV11-2	TRBJ2-7	TGTGCCAGCAACATGGGGGCCTACGAGCAGTACTTC	CASNMGAYEQYF
few	NA	TRBV15	TRBJ2-5	TGTGCCACCAGCAGAGACCTTTCAGAGACCCAGTACTTC	CATSRDLSETQYF
few	NA	TRBV24-1	TRBJ2-7	TGTGCCACCAGTGTCGCAGGAGGCTACGAGCAGTACTTC	CATSVAGGYEQYF
NA	TRBD1	TRBV14	TRBJ2-7	TGTGCCAGCAGCCCGGGGACAGTGGACCGAATCTACGAGCAGTACTTC	CASSPGTVDRIYEQYF
few	NA	TRBV15	TRBJ1-5	TGTGCCACCAGCAGAGCAAAGGGTGCGGAGACCCAGCATTTT	CATSRAKGAETQHF
few	TRBD1	TRBV7-2	TRBJ2-7	TGTGCCAGCAGCTTGCCACAGGGGGCGCGCTACGAGCAGTACTTC	CASSLPQGARYEQYF